This T cell receptor (beta chain) stems from a study of radiotherapy plus CTLA-4 blockade in lung cancer. In its sample, this clone was seen a few times. This table comes from immunoSEQ multiplex PCR, and its TCRdb copy is limited to in-frame clones, with some not included. This sample has around 70,000 clones, with about 80% found just once. The CDR3 contains 14 residues. Germline-derived CDR1 and CDR2 are MDHEN and SYDVKM. The J segment lost 4 bases and the V segment lost 11 bases, leaving 10 bases of the junction unmatched. The source material was peripheral blood, sampled from a patient treated with radiotherapy plus ipilimumab. This TCR came from a human donor with non-small cell lung cancer who had a partial response to radiotherapy plus ipilimumab. The chain uses TRBV28 and TRBJ2-1; 8 bases line up with TRBD2. CDR3 amino acids: CAHGGIAGYNEQFF. The CDR3 region has the DNA TGTGCCCACGGGGGCATAGCGGGATACAATGAGCAGTTCTTC.